There are many counts of the clone carrying this T cell receptor (beta chain). Its specificity is unknown. This specimen belongs to a study of T cells in localized non-small cell lung cancer. Using immunoSEQ multiplex PCR, the repertoire was profiled, and TCRdb retains in-frame clones only, with some absent. This table has tens of thousands of clones, roughly 89% appearing once. This CDR3 spans 13 amino acids. Germline loops: CDR1 MNHEY, CDR2 SVGAGI. The V gene end was trimmed by 0 bases and the J gene end by 9 bases; junction bases not matched to a gene: 3. Study-wide points: In the blood, greater T cell density corresponded to longer overall survival. Median detection of top 100 tumor clones in adjacent lung was 57 clones. Uninvolved adjacent lung, not tumor, had the highest T cell clonality. Sequencing was restricted to one tumor region; therefore, heterogeneity remains possible.

This receptor was obtained from a male donor aged 60 or older with stage III squamous cell lung carcinoma. The material was peripheral blood, obtained before any cancer treatment. This chain joins TRBV6-5 and TRBJ2-5; the match to TRBD1 covers 8 bases. The CDR3 reads CASSYSPTGAQYF. The CDR3 bases are TGTGCCAGCAGTTACTCCCCGACAGGGGCCCAGTACTTC.